A single sample is the source of the 31 T cell receptor beta chains below, sequenced in a study of T cell repertoires in cytomegalovirus infection (dated by TCRdb to about 2019). TCRdb shows the sequencer as Illumina HiSeq 1500. The public reads were reprocessed in TCRdb via fastp at Q25 and MiXCR, keeping in-frame beta chains. Rows matching on CDR3 protein sequence are summarized as one entry with the most common DNA and genes. The sample yields around 210,000 distinct CDR3 sequences; approximately 7% were counted once. The ten largest clones represent 6.5% of the sample. Sequenced input: PBMCs. The receptors shown here come from a human donor in good health (CMV status not recorded). Some clones in this sample may be carry-over from other donors' samples.

The chain links TRBV10-3 to TRBJ2-6; possibly TRBD1 for D (5 bases). Per the germline V gene, CDR1 is ENHRY and CDR2 is SYGVKD. This CDR3 has 16 residues. V was cut by 11 bases and J by 4 bases, with 21 bases left in between. Written as DNA, the CDR3 is TGTGCCGCCATGAAACAGGTTCCTGGGGGGGCCAACGTCCTGACTTTC. This translates into CAAMKQVPGGANVLTF.

The chain is built from TRBV2 and TRBJ2-3; D is possibly TRBD1 (6 bases). CDR1 and CDR2 (germline): SNHLY, FYNNEI. The length of the CDR3 is 12 residues. Trimming removed 6 bases from V and 9 bases from J, with 13 bases in between. The CDR3 here is CASSVYRETQYF. As DNA, the CDR3 is TGTGCCAGCAGCGTCTACAGGGAGACGCAGTATTTT.

This clonotype was counted at least ten times. This sequence joins TRBV28 and TRBJ2-7, with D unclear. Trimming stripped 6 bases from V and 2 bases from J, with 17 bases between. Germline-derived CDR1 and CDR2 are MDHEN and SYDVKM. CDR3 length equals 15 residues. CDR3 in amino acids: CASRLQTGLTYEQYF. In DNA, the CDR3 is TGTGCCAGCAGGCTTCAGACGGGTCTTACCTACGAGCAGTACTTC. Full variable domain (missing parts from reference TRBV28 and TRBJ2-7): DVKVTQSSRYLVKRTGEKVFLECVQDMDHENMFWYRQDPGLGLRLIYFSYDVKMKEKGDIPEGYSVSREKKERFSLILESASTNQTSMYLCASRLQTGLTYEQYFGPGTRLTVT.

This clonotype was counted at least ten times. The CDR3 reads CASSGRDTPYEQYF. DNA of the CDR3: TGTGCCAGCTCAGGGCGGGACACACCCTACGAGCAGTACTTC. The genes are TRBV18 and TRBJ2-7; tentatively, D is TRBD1 or TRBD2 (6 bases each). The CDR3 contains 14 residues. Germline V gene sequence: CDR1 KGHSH, CDR2 LQKENI. Trimming removed 5 bases from V and 2 bases from J, with 13 bases in between.

Ten or more counts support this clonotype. This chain links TRBV6-2 or TRBV6-3 with TRBJ2-7; TRBD2 aligns across 7 bases. Germline trimming cut 8 bases from V and 2 bases from J; bases unmatched to any gene: 12. Per germline, CDR1 MNHEY and CDR2 SVGEGT. CDR3 size: 15 residues. The DNA for the CDR3 is TGTGCCAGCTCGGGGAGGGGCCAGCCTACCTACGAGCAGTACTTC. This gives the protein CASSGRGQPTYEQYF.

This rearrangement joins TRBV20-1 to TRBJ1-2, with D tentatively TRBD1 (5 bases). V was pared by 5 bases and J by 4 bases, with 11 bases between. From germline, CDR1 is DFQATT and CDR2 SNEGSKA (reference sequence). The CDR3 sequence is 12 residues long. CDR3 in amino acids: CSAPQGSYGYTF. DNA of the CDR3: TGCAGTGCTCCTCAGGGTAGCTATGGCTACACCTTC.

Many counts were recorded for this clonotype. J is TRBJ1-3 and V is TRBV4-1, with D maybe TRBD1 (5 bases). The CDR3 is made up of 17 amino acids. The V gene lost 0 bases and the J gene lost 5 bases, with 17 bases spanning the gap. Germline values: CDR1 MGHRA, CDR2 YSYEKL. The CDR3: CASSQDIEGIRRNTIYF. The CDR3 nucleotides read TGCGCCAGCAGCCAAGATATCGAGGGGATCAGGAGAAACACCATATATTTT.

This clonotype was detected a few times. The V call is TRBV6-2 or TRBV6-3, the J call TRBJ1-1; tentative D call: TRBD1 (5 bases). The CDR3 extends over 16 amino acids. The V gene lost 5 bases and the J gene lost 6 bases, with 22 bases spanning the gap. Germline loops: CDR1 MNHEY, CDR2 SVGEGT. The CDR3 sequence: CASSLSGRRGVAEAFF. CDR3 coding DNA: TGTGCCAGCAGTCTCTCCGGACGCCGGGGGGTGGCTGAAGCTTTCTTT.

There are many counts of this clonotype. This chain connects TRBV7-2 to TRBJ1-2; 10 nucleotides match TRBD1. CDR3 length: 15 residues. From germline, CDR1 is SGHTA and CDR2 FQGNSA. Unmatched junction bases numbered 11, after V lost 5 bases and J lost 8 bases. The CDR3, as DNA: TGTGCCAGCAGCCCGACCCGGGACAGGGGATGGGGCTACACCTTC. This gives the protein CASSPTRDRGWGYTF. Full variable domain (rest looked up from reference TRBV7-2 and TRBJ1-2): GAGVSQSPSNKVTEKGKDVELRCDPISGHTALYWYRQSLGQGLEFLIYFQGNSAPDKSGLPSDRFSAERTGGSVSTLTIQRTQQEDSAVYLCASSPTRDRGWGYTFGSGTRLTVV.

This clonotype occurred many times. The chain links TRBV2 to TRBJ2-5, with a possible D match to TRBD1 (6 bases). The CDR3 spans 14 residues. V gave up 1 base and J gave up 6 bases, with 12 bases separating them. The germline CDR1 and CDR2 sequences are SNHLY and FYNNEI. The DNA for the CDR3 is TGTGCCAGCAGTGAAGAGGGCAGGGGACAGACCCAGTACTTC. As protein: CASSEEGRGQTQYF.

The sample holds many counts of this clonotype. The genes are TRBV2 and TRBJ2-5; tentative D call: TRBD2 (5 bases). V shed 5 bases and J shed 5 bases, with 12 bases lying between them. Germline CDR1 reads SNHLY; CDR2 reads FYNNEI. The CDR3 extends over 13 amino acids. Written as DNA, the CDR3 is TGTGCCAGCAGTTTGTATCGCGGGGAGACCCAGTACTTC. This encodes CASSLYRGETQYF.

This clonotype appeared many times. The chain is built from TRBV25-1 and TRBJ1-2; 9 bases agree with TRBD1. This CDR3 region has 15 residues. After removal of 4 bases from V and 8 bases from J, the junction contained 11 bases not matched to a gene. Germline V lookup: CDR1 MGHDK, CDR2 SYGVNS. The CDR3 DNA reads TGTGCCAGCAGTGCTGGGGACAGGGAAATAAGAGGCTACACCTTC. Translated, it gives CASSAGDREIRGYTF.

The sample holds many counts of this clonotype. The CDR3 region has the DNA TGTGCCACCACCTCGGGAATTAGCAATCAGCCCCAGCATTTT. Translated, it gives CATTSGISNQPQHF. The J gene is TRBJ1-5, the V gene TRBV15; no definite D call. V was trimmed by 7 bases and J by 0 bases, leaving 10 bases between them. Germline V CDR1 and CDR2: LNHNV, YYDKDF (reference sequence). The CDR3 sequence is 14 residues long.

This clonotype was recorded many times. V is TRBV25-1 and J is TRBJ1-4; D gene ambiguous. The ends were cut back, 5 bases at V and 2 bases at J, with 12 bases in the middle. The CDR3 contains 15 residues. Germline lookup yields CDR1 MGHDK and CDR2 SYGVNS. CDR3: CASSRGKRTNEKLFF. The CDR3 DNA reads as TGTGCCAGCAGTCGCGGAAAGCGGACTAATGAAAAACTGTTTTTT.

This clonotype was observed a handful of times. The V gene is TRBV19, the J gene TRBJ1-4, with D tentatively TRBD1 (6 bases). Trimming shortened V by 5 bases and J by 12 bases, and 13 bases separated the two germline ends. The CDR3 is 12 residues long. In germline, CDR1 is LNHDA, CDR2 SQIVND (reference sequence). The CDR3 spells CASSVYRDELFF. The CDR3 DNA reads TGTGCCAGTAGTGTATACAGGGACGAACTGTTTTTT.

On this clonotype: This may arise from a read error, as a much more abundant clone is one base away. The gene calls are TRBV5-5 and TRBJ2-5; D is unresolved. Trimming cost V 2 bases and J 4 bases, with 6 bases left between them. Per germline, CDR1 SGHKS and CDR2 YYEKEE (reference sequence). The CDR3 spans 12 residues. The CDR3 sequence: CASSLITETQYF. The DNA of the CDR3 is TGTGCCAGCAGCTTAATCACAGAGACCCAGTACTTC. The variable domain in full, with the rest retrieved from reference TRBV5-5 and TRBJ2-5, is DAGVTQSPTHLIKTRGQQVTLRCSPISGHKSVSWYQQVLGQGPQFIFQYYEKEERGRGNFPDRFSARQFPNYSSELNVNALLLGDSALYLCASSLITETQYFGPGTRLLVL.

This chain uses TRBV12-5 with TRBJ2-1; D gene uncertain. The germline V gene encodes CDR1 LGHNT and CDR2 FRNRAP. This CDR3 is built from 16 residues. Deletions cut 6 bases from V and 2 bases from J, with 17 bases between. CDR3 coding DNA: TGTGCTAGTGGCCCTAGACAAGGATCCACCTACAATGAGCAGTTCTTC. The encoded protein is CASGPRQGSTYNEQFF.

This clonotype has a count of ten or more. The chain combines TRBV20-1 with TRBJ2-7, with 8 positions matching TRBD2. V trimming: 4 bases; J trimming: 6 bases; junction bases outside the gene matches: 11. The germline V gene has CDR1 DFQATT and CDR2 SNEGSKA (reference sequence). This CDR3 is 14 amino acids long. CDR3 amino acids: CSATDSSGASEQYF. In DNA form, the CDR3 reads TGCAGTGCTACGGATAGTAGCGGGGCTTCCGAGCAGTACTTC.

This clonotype was seen many times. This chain connects TRBV9 to TRBJ1-2; a weak D match, TRBD1 (5 bases). The V end was cut by 0 bases, the J end by 6 bases, with 15 bases between. Germline assignment: CDR1 SGDLS and CDR2 YYNGEE. This CDR3 spans 15 amino acids. The CDR3 here is CASSVGLGQGDGYTF. CDR3 DNA: TGTGCCAGCAGCGTAGGGCTCGGACAAGGAGATGGCTACACCTTC. Full variable domain (rest looked up from reference TRBV9 and TRBJ1-2): DSGVTQTPKHLITATGQRVTLRCSPRSGDLSVYWYQQSLDQGLQFLIQYYNGEERAKGNILERFSAQQFPDLHSELNLSSLELGDSALYFCASSVGLGQGDGYTFGSGTRLTVV.

This clonotype was found many times. The CDR3 protein is CASVPLGGEQYF. The CDR3 DNA reads TGTGCCAGCGTTCCCCTTGGGGGCGAGCAGTACTTC. The rearrangement uses TRBV2 and TRBJ2-7; D may be TRBD1 or TRBD2 (5 bases each). CDR3 length: 12 residues. Deletions cut 8 bases from V and 6 bases from J, with 14 bases between. The V gene's germline CDR1 is SNHLY and CDR2 FYNNEI. Filled out from reference TRBV2 and TRBJ2-7, the complete variable domain reads EPEVTQTPSHQVTQMGQEVILRCVPISNHLYFYWYRQILGQKVEFLVSFYNNEISEKSEIFDDQFSVERPDGSNFTLKIRSTKLEDSAMYFCASVPLGGEQYFGPGTRLTVT.

This clonotype was counted ten times or more. An end of the junction differs from the germline gene, which may be a read error. The genes are TRBV28 and TRBJ2-3; D gene unclear. The CDR3 is made up of 11 amino acids. Germline lookup yields CDR1 MDHEN and CDR2 SYDVKM. In DNA form, the CDR3 reads TGCGCCAGCAGCCCTCACGATACGCAGTATTTT. Translating it yields CASSPHDTQYF. Looking up the rest from reference TRBV28 and TRBJ2-3 gives the full variable domain: DVKVTQSSRYLVKRTGEKVFLECVQDMDHENMFWYRQDPGLGLRLIYFSYDVKMKEKGDIPEGYSVSREKKERFSLILESASTNQTSMYLCASSPHDTQYFGPGTRLTVL.

This clonotype was seen many times. This chain connects TRBV7-2 to TRBJ1-5, with 7 bases aligning to TRBD1. This CDR3 has 13 residues. V shed 2 bases and J 6 bases; nucleotides not matched to a gene: 1. The germline V gene has CDR1 SGHTA and CDR2 FQGNSA. The CDR3 DNA reads as TGTGCCAGCAGCTTAAGACAGGGTCAGCCCCAGCATTTT. Encoded protein: CASSLRQGQPQHF.

This clonotype was observed a few times. The chain combines TRBV20-1 with TRBJ1-3, with D unresolved. Germline CDR1 and CDR2: DFQATT and SNEGSKA (reference sequence). V lost 0 bases to trimming and J lost 3 bases, with 9 bases between them. This CDR3 spans 14 amino acids. The CDR3 here is CSARDVGSGNTIYF. In DNA form, the CDR3 reads TGCAGTGCTAGAGATGTGGGAAGTGGAAACACCATATATTTT.

The chain uses TRBV28 and TRBJ1-1; D is ambiguous. Germline CDR1 reads MDHEN; CDR2 reads SYDVKM. V lost 7 bases and J 6 bases, leaving 18 bases between the germline ends. The CDR3 runs to 14 residues. For the CDR3, the DNA is TGTGCCAGCATCGAGAGAGGGCGTAGTGCTGAAGCTTTCTTT. Its translation is CASIERGRSAEAFF. Drawing the rest from reference TRBV28 and TRBJ1-1, the complete variable domain is DVKVTQSSRYLVKRTGEKVFLECVQDMDHENMFWYRQDPGLGLRLIYFSYDVKMKEKGDIPEGYSVSREKKERFSLILESASTNQTSMYLCASIERGRSAEAFFGQGTRLTVV.

This clonotype has a count of ten or more. The CDR3 sequence is CASSLGGTGKLFF. DNA for the CDR3: TGTGCCAGCAGCTTAGGTGGCACCGGAAAGCTGTTTTTT. The chain is built from TRBV7-6 and TRBJ2-2; D unclear. Germline V gene lookup returns CDR1 SGHVS and CDR2 FNYEAQ. The CDR3 spans 13 residues. Trimming removed 1 base at V and 12 bases at J, with 12 bases between.

This clonotype has at least ten counts. V usage is TRBV7-2 and J usage is TRBJ1-2, with 10 bases matching TRBD1. The length of the CDR3 is 15 residues. The junction had 11 bases not matched to a gene; V was cut back by 5 bases and J by 8 bases. CDR1 is SGHTA and CDR2 is FQGNSA in the germline V gene. The CDR3 DNA follows: TGTGCCAGCAGCCAGTCGACAGGGGGCGCGGGGGGCTACACCTTC. Amino acid sequence: CASSQSTGGAGGYTF.

This clonotype has ten or more counts. This chain connects TRBV14 to TRBJ1-1, with 12 bases aligning to TRBD1. After removal of 1 base from V and 3 bases from J, the junction contained 6 bases not matched to a gene. The V gene's germline CDR1 is SGHDN and CDR2 FVKESK. The CDR3 is 17 residues long. In DNA form, the CDR3 reads TGTGCCAGCAGCCAAGCTGGGACAGGGGGCTGGTACACTGAAGCTTTCTTT. This codes for CASSQAGTGGWYTEAFF.

In this sample, this clonotype turned up many times. The chain combines TRBV7-9 with TRBJ2-5; the D is unclear. Between the trimmed V and J ends, which lost 11 bases and 3 bases, there was a span of 16 bases. CDR1 is SEHNR, CDR2 FQNEAQ, per germline (reference sequence). CDR3 length equals 13 residues. CDR3 DNA sequence: TGTGCCGCGAAACCCGCCCGCGAAGAGACCCAGTACTTC. It yields the protein CAAKPAREETQYF.

The table lists this clonotype with many counts. J is TRBJ1-5 and V is TRBV7-9; D is unresolved. Germline V lookup: CDR1 SEHNR, CDR2 FQNEAQ (reference sequence). V shed 5 bases and J shed 4 bases, with 9 bases lying between them. The CDR3 runs to 13 residues. This CDR3 is CASSPDGNQPQHF. CDR3 sequence (DNA): TGTGCCAGCAGCCCCGACGGAAATCAGCCCCAGCATTTT.

Many counts were recorded for this clonotype. The V call is TRBV29-1, the J call TRBJ1-2; D call uncertain. This CDR3 contains 13 residues. Trimming pared 4 bases from V and 8 bases from J, leaving 17 bases between. In germline, CDR1 is SQVTM, CDR2 ANQGSEA. For the CDR3, the DNA is TGCAGCGTTGTATTGGGAAAAGACGGAGGCTACACCTTC. This encodes CSVVLGKDGGYTF.

This clonotype was seen at least ten times. The chain links TRBV20-1 to TRBJ1-5; no firm D call. CDR1 DFQATT and CDR2 SNEGSKA come from the germline V gene (reference sequence). Between the trimmed V and J ends, which lost 6 bases and 5 bases, there was a span of 11 bases. CDR3 length: 12 amino acids. CDR3: CSALGADQPQHF. The CDR3 nucleotides read TGCAGTGCCCTCGGAGCCGATCAGCCCCAGCATTTT.